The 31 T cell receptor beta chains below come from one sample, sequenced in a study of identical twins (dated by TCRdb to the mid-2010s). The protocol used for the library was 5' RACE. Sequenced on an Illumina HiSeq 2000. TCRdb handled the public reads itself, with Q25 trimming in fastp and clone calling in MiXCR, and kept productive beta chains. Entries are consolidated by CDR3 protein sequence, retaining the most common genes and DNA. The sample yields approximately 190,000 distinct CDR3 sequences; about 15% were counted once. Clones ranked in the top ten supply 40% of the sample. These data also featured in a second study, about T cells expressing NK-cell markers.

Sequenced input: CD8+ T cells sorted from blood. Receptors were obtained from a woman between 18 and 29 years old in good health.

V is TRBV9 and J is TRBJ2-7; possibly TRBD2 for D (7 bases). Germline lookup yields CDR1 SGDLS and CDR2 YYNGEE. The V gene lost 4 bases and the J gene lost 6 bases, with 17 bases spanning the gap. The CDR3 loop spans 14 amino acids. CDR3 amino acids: CASSLGGPLLEQYF. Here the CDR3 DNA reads TGTGCCAGCAGCCTCGGGGGGCCTCTCCTCGAGCAGTACTTC.

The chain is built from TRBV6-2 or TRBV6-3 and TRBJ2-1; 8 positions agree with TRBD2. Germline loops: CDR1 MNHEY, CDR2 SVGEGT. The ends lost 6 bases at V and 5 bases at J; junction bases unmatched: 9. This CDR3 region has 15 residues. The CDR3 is CASRRLREVDNEQFF. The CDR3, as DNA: TGTGCCAGCAGGCGGTTGCGGGAGGTAGACAATGAGCAGTTCTTC.

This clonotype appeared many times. Here the CDR3 reads CASSLLEGEHYEQYF. In DNA, the CDR3 is TGTGCCAGCAGCCTCCTCGAGGGGGAGCACTACGAGCAGTACTTC. The rearrangement links TRBV7-4 to TRBJ2-7; maybe TRBD1 (6 bases). Trimming took off 5 bases at V and 3 bases at J, with 17 bases between the two ends. This CDR3 has 15 amino acids. Germline CDR1 SGHVT, CDR2 SQSDAQ.

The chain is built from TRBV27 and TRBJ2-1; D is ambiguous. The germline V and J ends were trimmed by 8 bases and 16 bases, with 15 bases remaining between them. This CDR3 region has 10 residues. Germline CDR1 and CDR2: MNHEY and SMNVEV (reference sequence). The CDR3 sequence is CASGSAPHFF. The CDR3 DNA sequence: TGTGCCAGCGGTTCGGCCCCTCACTTCTTC.

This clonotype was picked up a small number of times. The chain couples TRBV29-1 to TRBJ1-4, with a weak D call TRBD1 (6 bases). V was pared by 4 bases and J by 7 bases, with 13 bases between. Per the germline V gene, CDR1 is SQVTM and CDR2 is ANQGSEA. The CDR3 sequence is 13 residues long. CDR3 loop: CSVGVQGGEKLFF. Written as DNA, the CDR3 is TGCAGCGTTGGAGTACAGGGTGGTGAAAAACTGTTTTTT. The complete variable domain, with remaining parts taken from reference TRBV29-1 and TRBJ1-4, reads SAVISQKPSRDICQRGTSLTIQCQVDSQVTMMFWYRQQPGQSLTLIATANQGSEATYESGFVIDKFPISRPNLTFSTLTVSNMSPEDSSIYLCSVGVQGGEKLFFGSGTQLSVL.

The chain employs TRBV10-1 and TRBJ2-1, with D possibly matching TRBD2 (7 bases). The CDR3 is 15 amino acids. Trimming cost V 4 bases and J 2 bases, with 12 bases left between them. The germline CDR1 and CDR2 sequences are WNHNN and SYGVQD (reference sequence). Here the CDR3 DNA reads TGCGCCAGCAGTGTGGGGGGGGCCGCCTACAATGAGCAGTTCTTC. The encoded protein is CASSVGGAAYNEQFF.

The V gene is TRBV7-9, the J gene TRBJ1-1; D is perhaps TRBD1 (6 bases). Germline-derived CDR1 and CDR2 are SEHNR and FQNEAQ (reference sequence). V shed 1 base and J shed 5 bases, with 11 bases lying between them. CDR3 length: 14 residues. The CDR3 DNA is TGTGCCAGCAGCTTAGTCCAGGGGAGGACTGAAGCTTTCTTT. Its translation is CASSLVQGRTEAFF.

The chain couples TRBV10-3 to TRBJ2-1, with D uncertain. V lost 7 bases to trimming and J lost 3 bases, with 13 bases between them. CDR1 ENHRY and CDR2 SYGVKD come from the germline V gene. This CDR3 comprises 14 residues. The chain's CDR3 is CAIKPIADYNEQFF. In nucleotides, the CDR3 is TGTGCCATCAAGCCCATCGCGGACTACAATGAGCAGTTCTTC.

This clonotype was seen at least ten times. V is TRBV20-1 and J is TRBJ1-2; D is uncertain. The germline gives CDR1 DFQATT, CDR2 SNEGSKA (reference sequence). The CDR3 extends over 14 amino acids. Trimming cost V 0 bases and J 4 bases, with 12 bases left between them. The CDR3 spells CSARDRAFAYGYTF. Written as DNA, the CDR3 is TGCAGTGCTAGAGATAGGGCTTTTGCCTATGGCTACACCTTC.

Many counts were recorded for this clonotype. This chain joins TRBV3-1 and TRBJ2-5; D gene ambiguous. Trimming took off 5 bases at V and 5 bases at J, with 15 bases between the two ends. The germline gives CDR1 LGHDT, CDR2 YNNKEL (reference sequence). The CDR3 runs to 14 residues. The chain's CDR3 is CASSGVFKVETQYF. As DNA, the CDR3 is TGTGCCAGCAGCGGAGTATTTAAGGTGGAGACCCAGTACTTC.

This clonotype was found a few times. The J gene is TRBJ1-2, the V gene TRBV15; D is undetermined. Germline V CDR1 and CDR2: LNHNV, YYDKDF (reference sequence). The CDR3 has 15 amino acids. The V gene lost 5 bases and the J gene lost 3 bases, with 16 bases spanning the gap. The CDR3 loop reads CATSSILGEDYGYTF. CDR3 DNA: TGTGCCACCAGCTCGATTCTTGGGGAGGACTATGGCTACACCTTC.

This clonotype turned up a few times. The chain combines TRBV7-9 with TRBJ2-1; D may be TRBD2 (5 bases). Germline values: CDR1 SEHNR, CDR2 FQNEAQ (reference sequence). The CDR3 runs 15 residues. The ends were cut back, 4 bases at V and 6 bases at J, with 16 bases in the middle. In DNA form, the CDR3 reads TGTGCCAGCAGCTCAGAGACCCCCGCGGGCAATGAGCAGTTCTTC. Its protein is CASSSETPAGNEQFF. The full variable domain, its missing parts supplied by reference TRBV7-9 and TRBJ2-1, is DTGVSQNPRHKITKRGQNVTFRCDPISEHNRLYWYRQTLGQGPEFLTYFQNEAQLEKSRLLSDRFSAERPKGSFSTLEIQRTEQGDSAMYLCASSSETPAGNEQFFGPGTRLTVL.

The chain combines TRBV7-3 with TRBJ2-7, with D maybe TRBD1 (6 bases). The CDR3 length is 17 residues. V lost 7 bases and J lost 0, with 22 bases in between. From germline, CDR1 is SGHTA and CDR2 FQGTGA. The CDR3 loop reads CASTLKAATDSSYEQYF. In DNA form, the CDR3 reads TGTGCCAGCACCCTAAAGGCCGCCACGGACAGCTCCTACGAGCAGTACTTC.

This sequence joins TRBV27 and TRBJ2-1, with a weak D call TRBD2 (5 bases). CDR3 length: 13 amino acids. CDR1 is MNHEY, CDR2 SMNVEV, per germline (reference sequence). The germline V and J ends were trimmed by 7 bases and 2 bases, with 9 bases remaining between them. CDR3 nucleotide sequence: TGTGCCAGCACGGAGCGGCCCTACAATGAGCAGTTCTTC. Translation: CASTERPYNEQFF.

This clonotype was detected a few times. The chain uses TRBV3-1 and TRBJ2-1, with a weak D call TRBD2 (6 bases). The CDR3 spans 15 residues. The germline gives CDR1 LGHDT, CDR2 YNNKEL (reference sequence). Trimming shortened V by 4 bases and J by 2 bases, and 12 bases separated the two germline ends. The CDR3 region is CASSPGTWPYNEQFF. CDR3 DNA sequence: TGTGCCAGCAGCCCGGGGACTTGGCCCTACAATGAGCAGTTCTTC.

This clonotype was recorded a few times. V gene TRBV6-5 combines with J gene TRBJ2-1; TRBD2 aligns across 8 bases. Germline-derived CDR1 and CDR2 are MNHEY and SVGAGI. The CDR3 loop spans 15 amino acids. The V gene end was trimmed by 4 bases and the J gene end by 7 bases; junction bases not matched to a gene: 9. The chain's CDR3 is CASSSTSGLINEQFF. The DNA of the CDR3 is TGTGCCAGCAGTTCTACTAGCGGACTTATAAATGAGCAGTTCTTC.

The CDR3 nucleotides read TGTGCCAGCAGCTTAGAACCCGATAAACCTTTCTTT. It translates to CASSLEPDKPFF. V and J are TRBV11-3 and TRBJ1-1; D is unclear. CDR1 is SGHNT and CDR2 is YENEEA in the germline V gene. The CDR3 loop spans 12 amino acids. Trimming shortened V by 0 bases and J by 12 bases, and 11 bases separated the two germline ends.

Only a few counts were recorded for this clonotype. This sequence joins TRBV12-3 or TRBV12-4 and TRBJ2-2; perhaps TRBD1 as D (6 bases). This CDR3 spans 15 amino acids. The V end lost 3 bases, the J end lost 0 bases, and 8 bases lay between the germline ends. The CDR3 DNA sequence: TGTGCCAGCAGTTTGGGGGCTGCGAACACCGGGGAGCTGTTTTTT. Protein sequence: CASSLGAANTGELFF.

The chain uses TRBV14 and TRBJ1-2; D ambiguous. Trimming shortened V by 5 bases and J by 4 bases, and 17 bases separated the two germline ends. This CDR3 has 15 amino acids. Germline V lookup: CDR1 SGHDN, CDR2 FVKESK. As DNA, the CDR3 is TGTGCCAGCAGCTTCTATACCGACGGGGTCTATGGCTACACCTTC. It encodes CASSFYTDGVYGYTF.

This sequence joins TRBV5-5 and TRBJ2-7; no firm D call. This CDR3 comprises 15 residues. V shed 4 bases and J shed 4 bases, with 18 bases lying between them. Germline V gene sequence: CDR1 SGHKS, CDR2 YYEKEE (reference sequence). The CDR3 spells CASSTNQELGYEQYF. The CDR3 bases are TGTGCCAGCAGCACCAATCAGGAATTAGGGTACGAGCAGTACTTC.

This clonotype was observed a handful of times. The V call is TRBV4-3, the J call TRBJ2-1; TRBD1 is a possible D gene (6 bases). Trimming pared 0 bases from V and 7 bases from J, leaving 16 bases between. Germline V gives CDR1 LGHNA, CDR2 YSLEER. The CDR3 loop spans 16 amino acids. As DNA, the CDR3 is TGCGCCAGCAGCCAAGAAGTGGCAGGGGTTTGGAATGAGCAGTTCTTC. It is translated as CASSQEVAGVWNEQFF.

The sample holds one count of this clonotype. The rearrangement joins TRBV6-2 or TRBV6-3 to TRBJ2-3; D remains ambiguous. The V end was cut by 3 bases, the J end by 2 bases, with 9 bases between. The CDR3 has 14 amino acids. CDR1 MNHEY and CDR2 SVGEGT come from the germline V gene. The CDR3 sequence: CASSYATPTDTQYF. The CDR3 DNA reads TGTGCCAGCAGTTATGCGACCCCCACAGATACGCAGTATTTT.

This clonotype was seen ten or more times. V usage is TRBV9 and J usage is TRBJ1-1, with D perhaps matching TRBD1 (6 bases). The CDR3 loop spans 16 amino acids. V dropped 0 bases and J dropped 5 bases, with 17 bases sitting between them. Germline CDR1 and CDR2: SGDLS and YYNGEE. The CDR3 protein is CASSVAGDRSDTEAFF. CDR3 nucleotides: TGTGCCAGCAGCGTAGCTGGCGACAGGTCGGATACTGAAGCTTTCTTT.

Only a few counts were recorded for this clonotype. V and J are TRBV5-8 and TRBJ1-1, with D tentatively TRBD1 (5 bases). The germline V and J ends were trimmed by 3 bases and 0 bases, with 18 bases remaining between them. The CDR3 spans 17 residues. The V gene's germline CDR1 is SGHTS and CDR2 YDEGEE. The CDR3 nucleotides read TGTGCCAGCAGCTCTGAAAACCGACAGATAATGAACACTGAAGCTTTCTTT. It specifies CASSSENRQIMNTEAFF.

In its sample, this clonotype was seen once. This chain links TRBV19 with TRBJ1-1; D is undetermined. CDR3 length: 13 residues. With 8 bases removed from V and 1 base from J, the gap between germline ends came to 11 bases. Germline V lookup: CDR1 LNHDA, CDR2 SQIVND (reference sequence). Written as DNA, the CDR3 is TGTGCCAGTCAAGCAGGACCGAACACTGAAGCTTTCTTT. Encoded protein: CASQAGPNTEAFF.

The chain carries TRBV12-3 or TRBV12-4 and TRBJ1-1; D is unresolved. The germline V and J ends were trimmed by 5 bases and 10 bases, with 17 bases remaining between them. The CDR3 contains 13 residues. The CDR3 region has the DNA TGTGCCAGCAGTCGCGGAGATCTACTGGGAGCTTTCTTT. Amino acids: CASSRGDLLGAFF.

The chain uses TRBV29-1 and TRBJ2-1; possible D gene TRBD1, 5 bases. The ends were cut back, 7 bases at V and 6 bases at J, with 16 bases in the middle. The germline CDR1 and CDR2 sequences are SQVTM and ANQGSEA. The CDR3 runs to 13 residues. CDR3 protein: CSGAFVGANEQFF. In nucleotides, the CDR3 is TGCAGCGGGGCCTTCGTTGGGGCCAATGAGCAGTTCTTC.

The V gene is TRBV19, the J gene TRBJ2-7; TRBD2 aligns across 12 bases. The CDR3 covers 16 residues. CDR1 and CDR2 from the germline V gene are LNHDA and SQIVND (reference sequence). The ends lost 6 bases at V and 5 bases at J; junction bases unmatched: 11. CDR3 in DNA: TGTGCCAGTAGCCCTGGACTAGCGGGAACAATCCACGAGCAGTACTTC. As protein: CASSPGLAGTIHEQYF.

In DNA, the CDR3 is TGTGCCAGCAGCTTTTTGGCGGGAGGGCTAACAGATACGCAGTATTTT. Translated, it gives CASSFLAGGLTDTQYF. The genes are TRBV11-2 and TRBJ2-3, with 9 bases matching TRBD2. The CDR3 contains 16 residues. V shed 3 bases and J 3 bases; nucleotides not matched to a gene: 7. Germline CDR1 SGHAT, CDR2 FQNNGV.

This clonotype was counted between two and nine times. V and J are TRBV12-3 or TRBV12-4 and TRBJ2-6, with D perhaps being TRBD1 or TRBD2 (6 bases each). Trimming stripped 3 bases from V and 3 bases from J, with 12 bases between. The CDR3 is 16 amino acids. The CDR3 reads CASSLGGGRGANVLTF. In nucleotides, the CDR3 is TGTGCCAGCAGTTTGGGTGGGGGGCGTGGGGCCAACGTCCTGACTTTC.

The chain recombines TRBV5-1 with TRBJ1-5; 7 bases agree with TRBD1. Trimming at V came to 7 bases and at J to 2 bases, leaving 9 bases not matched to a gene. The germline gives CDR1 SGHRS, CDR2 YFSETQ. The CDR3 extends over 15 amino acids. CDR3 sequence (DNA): TGCGCCAGCCTACAGGGGTGTTTTGGCAATCAGCCCCAGCATTTT. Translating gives CASLQGCFGNQPQHF.